This entry lists 7 T cell receptor beta chains sequenced from one sample in a study of graft-versus-host responses after intestinal transplantation (dated by TCRdb to about 2021). Libraries were built with the immunoSEQ multiplex PCR assay. Held by TCRdb, this immuneACCESS table contains in-frame sequences only and omits some clones. Under half of the omission traces to an unresolved V gene where checked; the cause of the rest is unknown. The sample table records tens of thousands of clones; roughly 89% of these occur just once. 2.5% to 3% of the sample comes from the top ten. The material sequenced was PBMCs, taken roughly 120 days after intestinal transplantation. The receptors shown here come from a human patient who received an intestinal transplant, so some T cells may come from the graft donor.

The V and J genes are TRBV19 and TRBJ1-5; D unresolved. Germline values: CDR1 LNHDA, CDR2 SQIVND (reference sequence). Trimming took 5 bases from V and 1 from J, leaving 15 bases between them. CDR3 length: 16 residues. This chain's CDR3 is CASSPRRGESNQPQHF. In DNA, the CDR3 is TGTGCCAGTAGTCCGCGGCGGGGAGAGAGCAATCAGCCCCAGCATTTT.

The chain recombines TRBV6-5 with TRBJ1-3; no clear D. Per germline, CDR1 MNHEY and CDR2 SVGAGI. V lost 6 bases, J lost 0 bases, and 6 bases lay in between. The CDR3 is made up of 13 amino acids. This CDR3 reads CASSGDSGNTIYF. The CDR3 nucleotides are TGTGCCAGCAGCGGAGACTCTGGAAACACCATATATTTT.

The V gene is TRBV13, the J gene TRBJ2-1; 7 bases align to TRBD1. The V segment lost 5 bases and the J segment 0 bases; nucleotides outside the gene matches: 7. This CDR3 region has 16 residues. Germline-derived CDR1 and CDR2 are PRHDT and FYEKMQ (reference sequence). Here the CDR3 DNA reads TGTGCCAGCAGCCTAAAGACAGGGAGCTCCTACAATGAGCAGTTCTTC. Translated: CASSLKTGSSYNEQFF. The full variable domain, with the rest looked up from reference TRBV13 and TRBJ2-1, is AAGVIQSPRHLIKEKRETATLKCYPIPRHDTVYWYQQGPGQDPQFLISFYEKMQSDKGSIPDRFSAQQFSDYHSELNMSSLELGDSALYFCASSLKTGSSYNEQFFGPGTRLTVL.

The V gene is TRBV7-9, the J gene TRBJ2-3; 9 nucleotides match TRBD2. CDR1 and CDR2 from the germline V gene are SEHNR and FQNEAQ (reference sequence). The CDR3 runs 17 residues. The junction had 12 bases not matched to a gene; V was cut back by 5 bases and J by 3 bases. The CDR3 sequence: CASSPPRPSGKTDTQYF. CDR3 coding DNA: TGTGCCAGCAGCCCCCCGCGGCCTAGCGGGAAAACAGATACGCAGTATTTT.

The chain joins TRBV5-1 to TRBJ2-1; D might be TRBD2 (5 bases). The CDR3 contains 14 residues. The V end was cut by 3 bases, the J end by 4 bases, with 11 bases between. Germline assignment: CDR1 SGHRS and CDR2 YFSETQ. The CDR3 is CASSSSGRYNEQFF. CDR3 bases: TGCGCCAGCAGCTCCTCGGGGAGATACAATGAGCAGTTCTTC. Full variable domain (outside the CDR3, taken from reference TRBV5-1 and TRBJ2-1): KAGVTQTPRYLIKTRGQQVTLSCSPISGHRSVSWYQQTPGQGLQFLFEYFSETQRNKGNFPGRFSGRQFSNSRSEMNVSTLELGDSALYLCASSSSGRYNEQFFGPGTRLTVL.

CDR3 region: CASSESLDRRAAGELFF. CDR3 DNA sequence: TGTGCCAGCAGTGAAAGTCTCGACAGGAGGGCCGCCGGGGAGCTGTTTTTT. The rearrangement joins TRBV25-1 to TRBJ2-2; TRBD1 or TRBD2 may be the D gene (6 bases each). The CDR3 is 17 amino acids. The V gene's germline CDR1 is MGHDK and CDR2 SYGVNS. V was clipped by 2 bases and J by 6 bases, with 19 bases between them.

The chain has TRBV5-4 and TRBJ1-1; TRBD1 matches 9 bases. V trimming: 3 bases; J trimming: 5 bases; junction bases outside the gene matches: 14. The CDR3 runs 17 residues. Germline V CDR1 and CDR2: SGHNT, YYREEE (reference sequence). CDR3 nucleotide sequence: TGTGCCAGCAGCTCCGGTAGCCGAAGGACAGGGGTAACTGAAGCTTTCTTT. Translated, it gives CASSSGSRRTGVTEAFF.